This T cell receptor (beta chain) was observed in a study of cytomegalovirus exposure and HLA in healthy donors. Worth noting for this clone: Its antigen is unknown.

Overall study results and limits: Data from an earlier analysis indicated that most TCR beta V segments were productive either about 87% or about 30% of the time. A list of about 180 TCR beta chains associated with cytomegalovirus was given. Accurate HLA-A and HLA-B prediction from TCR beta sequences was reported for most subjects.

A multiplex PCR was run with 60 Vbeta primers and 13 Jbeta primers. Profiling relied on immunoSEQ multiplex PCR, and the TCRdb table lists in-frame clones only, not all of them. The sample lists over 75,000 clones; around 80% were seen once. The specimen was PBMCs. This TCR derives from a male donor in good health and CMV-seropositive.

Here the CDR3 DNA reads TGTGCCAGCAGCTCCTACGCCGGGACAGGCCTGAACACTGAAGCTTTCTTT. It translates to CASSSYAGTGLNTEAFF. The V gene is TRBV7-9, the J gene TRBJ1-1; 8 nucleotides line up with TRBD1. The ends lost 4 bases at V and 0 bases at J; junction bases unmatched: 10. The CDR3 sequence is 17 residues long. Germline CDR1 is SEHNR and CDR2 is FQNEAQ (reference sequence).